This TCR beta chain was recorded in a study of T cell responses to AZD1222 COVID-19 vaccine. The V gene lost 7 bases and the J gene lost 6 bases, with 13 bases spanning the gap. This CDR3 contains 12 residues. Looked up from germline, CDR1 is MDHEN and CDR2 is SYDVKM. General study results and limits: Only after the peak T cell response were repertoires sampled.

This clone was recorded once. The antigen is unknown. Produced via immunoSEQ multiplex PCR; TCRdb's table is partial and in-frame only. The table records approximately 110,000 clones, roughly 90% of them present only once. Source: peripheral blood, taken on day 0 of AZD1222 vaccination. This TCR derives from an adult in good health. The rearrangement links TRBV28 to TRBJ2-7; D not certain. The CDR3 DNA sequence: TGTGCCAGCAACCAAGGGATGGGCGAGCAGTACTTC. It specifies CASNQGMGEQYF.